The rows below give T cell receptor beta chains drawn from one sample of a study of vaccination effects on CD4 cells after COVID-19. The repertoire was sequenced with immunoSEQ multiplex PCR; TCRdb's copy has only in-frame clones and lacks some. There are around 50,000 clones in the sample; around three quarters occur only once, and approximately 5.4% lies in the top ten. Their recognized antigens are unknown. The input for sequencing was CD4+ T cells from PBMCs cultured without peptide, taken after COVID-19 vaccination. Every receptor here comes from a human donor who had a prior SARS-CoV-2 infection. Each CDR3 is given with its conserved first and last residue. The D gene is left open where the match is weak. A row's size may be missing; if present it is once, few, many or a size class.

TGTGCCTGGAGCCGGGGTGTAGGGGATACGCAGTATTTT	CAWSRGVGDTQYF	NA	NA	TRBV30	TRBJ2-3
TGTGCCACCAGCAGAGATCTACAGGGGGGTTCGGAAGCTTTCTTT	CATSRDLQGGSEAFF	NA	TRBD1	TRBV15	TRBJ1-1
TGTGCCAGCACCCGGGACAGGGCGGCCAATGAGCAGTTCTTC	CASTRDRAANEQFF	NA	TRBD1	TRBV2	TRBJ2-1
TGCGCCAGCAGCTCCGGGACAGGGGGCTTCGAGCAGTACTTC	CASSSGTGGFEQYF	NA	TRBD1	TRBV5-1	TRBJ2-7
TGTGCCAGCAGGAGAGAGGTCCAAGAGACCCAGTACTTC	CASRREVQETQYF	NA	NA	TRBV5-4	TRBJ2-5
TGTGCCAGCAGCCAAGAGTATCGGGGGGCCCAGTACTTC	CASSQEYRGAQYF	few	TRBD2	TRBV3-1/TRBV3-2	TRBJ2-5
TGTGCCAGCAGTTCCCCCGGGGGGGTAAAAGGGTTCTTC	CASSSPGGVKGFF	NA	TRBD2	TRBV6-2/TRBV6-3	TRBJ2-1
TGTGCCAGCAGCTTGGCGTCGGGGCAAGAGACCCAGTACTTC	CASSLASGQETQYF	NA	NA	TRBV5-6	TRBJ2-5
TGTGCCAGTACCGACAGGGACACAGATACGCAGTATTTT	CASTDRDTDTQYF	few	TRBD1	TRBV5-4	TRBJ2-3
TGTGCCAGCAGCCCAACGACTAGGTCTCAGTTCTTC	CASSPTTRSQFF	NA	NA	TRBV11-2	TRBJ2-1
TGCGCCAGCAGCCCATCGCTAGCGGGGGGTTACGAGCAGTACTTC	CASSPSLAGGYEQYF	NA	TRBD2	TRBV4-1	TRBJ2-7
TGTGCCAGCAGCTTGGGCGACAGGCCTGACAATGAGCAGTTCTTC	CASSLGDRPDNEQFF	few	NA	TRBV11-3	TRBJ2-1
TGTGCCATCAGTGAGTCGATGGATAATGAGCAGTTCTTC	CAISESMDNEQFF	few	NA	TRBV10-3	TRBJ2-1
TGTGCCAGCACTTCAGACAGGGTTGAGACCCAGTACTTC	CASTSDRVETQYF	NA	TRBD1	TRBV6-5	TRBJ2-5
TGTGCCAGCAGCACTCCGGGCAGCACAGATACGCAGTATTTT	CASSTPGSTDTQYF	NA	NA	TRBV5-4	TRBJ2-3
TGTGCCAGCTCACCACCTAACTGGGACGGGGACCGTGAAGCTTTCTTT	CASSPPNWDGDREAFF	once	NA	TRBV18	TRBJ1-1
TGTGCCTGGAGTAAAACATCGCAACGGGGCTACACCTTC	CAWSKTSQRGYTF	few	NA	TRBV30	TRBJ1-2
TGTGCCAGCTCTCCGGGACTAGCGGTGAACCGCTACGAGCAGTACTTC	CASSPGLAVNRYEQYF	few	TRBD2	TRBV9	TRBJ2-7
TGTGCCAGCAGCTCCGGGTTAGGGGGGGGTACTAATGAAAAACTGTTTTTT	CASSSGLGGGTNEKLFF	NA	NA	TRBV7-2	TRBJ1-4
TGCAGCGTTGAGGCACAGGTTCACTATGGCTACACCTTC	CSVEAQVHYGYTF	NA	NA	TRBV29-1	TRBJ1-2
TGTGCCAGCAGCTTAAGAGGACAGGCCAACTACGAGCAGTACTTC	CASSLRGQANYEQYF	NA	TRBD1	TRBV7-3	TRBJ2-7
TGTGCCAGCAGCGCAGGCGGCAGTAAAAACATTCAGTACTTC	CASSAGGSKNIQYF	NA	NA	TRBV11-3	TRBJ2-4
TGCGCCAGCAGCCCAGGGACGGGACCGGGGAAGTACTTC	CASSPGTGPGKYF	NA	NA	TRBV23-1	TRBJ2-7
TGTGCCAGTAGTACCCTCCCCGGGGGCGGGACCCAGTACTTC	CASSTLPGGGTQYF	few	NA	TRBV19	TRBJ2-5